This T cell receptor (beta chain) was identified during a study of regulatory T cells in long-lasting Graves disease. Study-wide findings and caveats: Lower TCR diversity was seen in persistent Graves' patients than in newly diagnosed ones.

V gave up 3 bases and J gave up 8 bases, with 13 bases separating them. The CDR3 has 13 amino acids. Germline V lookup: CDR1 MDHEN, CDR2 SYDVKM. Time point here: newly diagnosed GD, antithyroid drugs for less than 3 months. Following extraction of RNA from PBMCs, that RNA was used to make the TCR library. Library construction for TCR beta used iRepertoire HTBI primers and Arm-PCR of CDR3 regions. TCRdb itself ran the multiplex PCR reads through MiXCR, one entry per CDR3 protein. Here the sample spans around 400,000 distinct CDR3 sequences, 15% being singletons. This clonotype was counted many times. Its target is not known.

Sequences were derived from peripheral blood mononuclear cells (PBMCs), sampled at new diagnosis, from a patient treated with antithyroid drugs. The V and J genes are TRBV28 and TRBJ1-2; tentative D call: TRBD1 (5 bases). The clonotype was recovered from a female donor with Graves disease. CDR3 nucleotides: TGTGCCAGCAGTTTGACGGATAACAGGGGCTACACCTTC. It is translated as CASSLTDNRGYTF.